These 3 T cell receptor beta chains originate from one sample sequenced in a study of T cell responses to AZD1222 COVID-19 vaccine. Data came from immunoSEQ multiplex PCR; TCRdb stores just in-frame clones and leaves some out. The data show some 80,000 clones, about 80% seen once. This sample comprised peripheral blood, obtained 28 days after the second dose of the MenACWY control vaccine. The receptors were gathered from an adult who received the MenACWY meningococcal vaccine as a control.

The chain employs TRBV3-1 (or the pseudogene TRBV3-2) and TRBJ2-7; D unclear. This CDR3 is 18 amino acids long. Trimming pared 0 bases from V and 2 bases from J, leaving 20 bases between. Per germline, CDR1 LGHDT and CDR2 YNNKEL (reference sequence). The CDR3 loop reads CASSQERQVYSSTYEQYF. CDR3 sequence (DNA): TGTGCCAGCAGCCAAGAAAGGCAGGTATATTCAAGTACCTACGAGCAGTACTTC.

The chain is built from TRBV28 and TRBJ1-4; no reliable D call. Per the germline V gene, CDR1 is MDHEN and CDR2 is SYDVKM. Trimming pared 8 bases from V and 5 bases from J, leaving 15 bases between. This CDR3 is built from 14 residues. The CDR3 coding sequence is TGTGCCAGCCAACCCGGGCGAGGGAATGAAAAACTGTTTTTT. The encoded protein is CASQPGRGNEKLFF. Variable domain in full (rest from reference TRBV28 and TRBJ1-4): DVKVTQSSRYLVKRTGEKVFLECVQDMDHENMFWYRQDPGLGLRLIYFSYDVKMKEKGDIPEGYSVSREKKERFSLILESASTNQTSMYLCASQPGRGNEKLFFGSGTQLSVL.

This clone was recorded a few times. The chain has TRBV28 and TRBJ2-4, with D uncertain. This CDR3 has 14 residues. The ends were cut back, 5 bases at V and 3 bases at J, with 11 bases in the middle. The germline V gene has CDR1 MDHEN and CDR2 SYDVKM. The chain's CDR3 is CASSPAALKNIQYF. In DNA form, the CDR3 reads TGTGCCAGCAGTCCCGCGGCCCTCAAAAACATTCAGTACTTC. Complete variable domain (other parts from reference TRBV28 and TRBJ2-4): DVKVTQSSRYLVKRTGEKVFLECVQDMDHENMFWYRQDPGLGLRLIYFSYDVKMKEKGDIPEGYSVSREKKERFSLILESASTNQTSMYLCASSPAALKNIQYFGAGTRLSVL.